This T cell receptor beta chain was found in a study of metastatic and nonmetastatic thyroid tumors. Study-wide background: Malignant thyroid and benign thyroid patients provided blood and tumor or nodule tissue whose repertoires were compared.

Between the trimmed V and J ends, which lost 4 bases and 7 bases, there was a span of 14 bases. This CDR3 is built from 13 residues. From germline, CDR1 is SGHTA and CDR2 FQGNSA. Details on this clone: Its specificity is not known. Other DNA sequences within the sample encode an identical CDR3.

Prior to thyroid surgery, none of the patients had received any treatment. In the original workflow: Researchers built a distant-metastasis classifier for papillary thyroid cancer that drew on CDR3 differences across clinicopathological groups. TCRdb ran MiXCR on the PCR reads. These V and J calls derive from TCRdb rather than the authors' analysis. The table shows 20,000 to 25,000 clones, with roughly 24% occurring only once. Study findings and constraints: Malignant tumors reportedly showed significantly higher TCR beta diversity than benign nodules in both blood and tumor.

This chain joins TRBV7-2 and TRBJ2-7; no clear D. The TCR sequence derives from a female donor with papillary thyroid cancer or a benign thyroid nodule (not recorded which). Some clones in this sample may be carry-over from other donors' samples. The sample comprised tumor tissue. The CDR3 spells CASSSPNLNEQYF. The CDR3 DNA is TGTGCCAGCAGCTCTCCCAACCTCAATGAGCAGTACTTC.